This T cell receptor beta chain is drawn from a study of T-cell reconstitution after alpha-beta-depleted transplantation in children. The germline V gene encodes CDR1 MGHDK and CDR2 SYGVNS. V shed 3 bases, J shed 0 bases, and the junction held 5 bases outside the gene matches. The CDR3 runs 16 residues. Researchers prepared the TCRbeta library using unique molecular identifiers, the study reports. TCRdb re-called the PCR reads through MiXCR, storing one row per CDR3 protein. Here the sample spans just over 350,000 distinct CDR3 sequences, more than 10% being singletons. This clonotype was found a few times.

The sequenced sample was PBMCs, obtained from the stem cell graft. This receptor was identified in a human donor who donated a stem cell graft to a child with Fanconi anemia. The chain links TRBV25-1 to TRBJ2-4; 7 nucleotides align to TRBD1. The CDR3 protein is CASSDDRALAKNIQYF. Here the CDR3 DNA reads TGTGCCAGCAGTGACGACAGGGCTCTAGCCAAAAACATTCAGTACTTC.